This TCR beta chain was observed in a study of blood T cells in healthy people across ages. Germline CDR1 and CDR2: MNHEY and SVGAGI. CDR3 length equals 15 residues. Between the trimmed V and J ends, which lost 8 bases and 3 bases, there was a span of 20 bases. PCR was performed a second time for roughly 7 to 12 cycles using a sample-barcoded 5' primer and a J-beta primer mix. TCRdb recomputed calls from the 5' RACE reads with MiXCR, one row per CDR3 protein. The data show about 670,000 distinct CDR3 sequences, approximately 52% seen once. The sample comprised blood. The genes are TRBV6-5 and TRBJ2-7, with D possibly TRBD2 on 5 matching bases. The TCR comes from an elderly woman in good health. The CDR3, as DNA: TGTGCCAGCTTGCCGTATCGAGGGCAGAACTACGAGCAGTACTTC. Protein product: CASLPYRGQNYEQYF.